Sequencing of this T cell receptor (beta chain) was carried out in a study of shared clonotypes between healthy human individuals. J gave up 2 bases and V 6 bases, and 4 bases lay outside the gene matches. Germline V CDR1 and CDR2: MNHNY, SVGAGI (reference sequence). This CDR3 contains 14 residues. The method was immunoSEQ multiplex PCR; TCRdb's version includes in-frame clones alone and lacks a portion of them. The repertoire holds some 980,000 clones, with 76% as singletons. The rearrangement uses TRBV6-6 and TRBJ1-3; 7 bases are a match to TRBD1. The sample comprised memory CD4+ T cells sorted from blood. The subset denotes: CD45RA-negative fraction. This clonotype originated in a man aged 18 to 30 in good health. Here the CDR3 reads CASSNDRAGNTIYF. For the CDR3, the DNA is TGTGCCAGCAGCAACGACAGGGCTGGAAACACCATATATTTT.